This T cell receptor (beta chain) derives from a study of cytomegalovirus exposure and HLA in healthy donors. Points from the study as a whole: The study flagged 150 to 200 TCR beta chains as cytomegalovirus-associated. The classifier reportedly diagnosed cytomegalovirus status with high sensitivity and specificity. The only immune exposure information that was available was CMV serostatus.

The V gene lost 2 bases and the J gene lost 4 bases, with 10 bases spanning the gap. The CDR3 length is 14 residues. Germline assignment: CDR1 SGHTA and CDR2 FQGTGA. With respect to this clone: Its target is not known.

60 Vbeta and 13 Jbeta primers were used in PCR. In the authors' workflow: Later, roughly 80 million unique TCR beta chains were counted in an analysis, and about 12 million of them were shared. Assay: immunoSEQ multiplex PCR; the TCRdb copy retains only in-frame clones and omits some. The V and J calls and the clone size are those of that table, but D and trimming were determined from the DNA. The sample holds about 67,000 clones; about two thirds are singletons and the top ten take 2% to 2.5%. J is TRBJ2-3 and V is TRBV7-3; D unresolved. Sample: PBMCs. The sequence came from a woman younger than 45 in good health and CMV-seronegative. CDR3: CASSLVHTADTQYF. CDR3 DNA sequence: TGTGCCAGCAGCTTAGTCCACACCGCAGATACGCAGTATTTT.